The clone carrying this T cell receptor beta chain appeared many times. The data were taken from a study of T-cell reconstitution after alpha-beta-depleted transplantation in children. Trimming removed 4 bases from V and 3 bases from J; junction bases left unmatched: 9. The CDR3 is 15 amino acids. Germline values: CDR1 SGHVS, CDR2 FQNEAQ. A library of TCRbeta sequences, prepared with unique molecular identifiers, was generated. TCRdb ran MiXCR on the PCR reads and lists one entry per CDR3 protein. The sample holds hundreds of thousands of distinct CDR3 sequences, roughly 8.2% seen once. This TCR was sampled from a male patient between 5 and 17 years old who had a stem cell transplant for acute lymphoblastic leukemia, so the T cells may come from the graft donor. The chain carries TRBV7-8 and TRBJ2-7, with TRBD2 identical over 7 bases. The sequenced sample was PBMCs, mostly from graft donor cells, obtained 180 days after TCRalphabeta/CD19-depleted stem cell transplant. The CDR3 DNA reads as TGTGCCAGCAGCTCGGTCGCGGGAGATCGCTACGAGCAGTACTTC. Amino acid sequence: CASSSVAGDRYEQYF.